This T cell receptor (beta chain) comes out of a study of shared T cell receptors in the human thymus (dated by TCRdb to the early 2020s). The study in broad terms: The study examined how self-reactive, shared T-cell receptor alpha chains are generated in the human thymus.

Library preparation used the immunoSEQ multiplex PCR assay. TCRdb limited this immuneACCESS table to in-frame rearrangements with V and J called. A share of clones is missing; checked studies link under half to unresolved V genes, and the rest is unexplained. The sample table lists roughly 710,000 clones, approximately 85% of them with a count of one. The ten top clones hold under 0.012% of the sample. This clone was seen just once. There is no known antigen for this receptor. No base quality values were provided; no much bigger clone lies one nucleotide off. From cysteine to phenylalanine, the CDR3 is 15 amino acids long. Only the CDR3 portion is preserved as DNA: 45 bases, with reading frame beginning at the first base. Trimming accounts for 4 bases at V and 3 bases at J, while the number of junction bases matched to no gene is 9. The germline V gene specifies WSHSY as CDR1 and SAAADI as CDR2. These data are also associated with another study on human thymus T cells. The second study reports: Immunologically healthy infants undergoing open corrective cardiac surgery for congenital heart defects in Finland were used as donors. Thymus tissue was obtained as surgical resects removed during corrective cardiac surgery. Usage of V and J gene segments appeared to be biased in both the thymic and the peripheral blood repertoires. The related research reported highly overlapping thymic TCR repertoires among unrelated individuals. TCR alpha and beta repertoires from roughly eight infant thymus samples and four related peripheral blood samples were characterized in the study. The cohort included about 6 male and two female infants, with donor ages spanning 7 to 244 days. After being mechanically released from the tissue, thymocytes were kept at -70 degrees C in pellets of about 8.5-30 million cells. Genomic DNA was extracted from frozen cell pellets with a QIAsymphony instrument. Using the immunoSEQ multiplex PCR assay, the TCRB and TCRAD loci were amplified from a standardized quantity of quality-controlled genomic DNA. The amplicons covered the V(D)J region and were long enough to include the CDR3 and to identify the V and J genes. The commercial immunoSEQ service was used to sequence amplicons on an Illumina platform. Primer bias and sequencing errors were corrected as previously described, and TCRAD and TCRB were defined on the basis of the IMGT database. Repertoires were analysed with immunoSEQ Analyzer 3.0 and VDJTools, covering basic statistics, V/J segment usage, diversity estimates, rarefaction and pairwise overlap. Diversity was estimated with Chao1, ChaoE, Efron-Thisted, Shannon and inverse Simpson indices, and also on datasets down-sampled to the smallest sample. Repertoire overlap was determined by strict matching of CDR3 nucleotide sequence, V gene and J gene, and Jaccard-based multidimensional scaling clustering was applied. On average, about 800,000 unique TCRB clonotypes were obtained from thymus samples, compared with about 84,000 from blood samples.

This receptor was taken from a girl less than two years old with a congenital heart defect. Donor details come from another sample of the same person, matched by shared clones. The material sequenced was thymocytes. The sequence links TRBV10-2 to TRBJ2-7; 7 central nucleotides agree with TRBD2. CDR3 loop: CASSGRGLVLYEQYF. The sequenced DNA: TGCGCCAGCAGTGGTAGAGGACTAGTACTCTACGAGCAGTACTTC.